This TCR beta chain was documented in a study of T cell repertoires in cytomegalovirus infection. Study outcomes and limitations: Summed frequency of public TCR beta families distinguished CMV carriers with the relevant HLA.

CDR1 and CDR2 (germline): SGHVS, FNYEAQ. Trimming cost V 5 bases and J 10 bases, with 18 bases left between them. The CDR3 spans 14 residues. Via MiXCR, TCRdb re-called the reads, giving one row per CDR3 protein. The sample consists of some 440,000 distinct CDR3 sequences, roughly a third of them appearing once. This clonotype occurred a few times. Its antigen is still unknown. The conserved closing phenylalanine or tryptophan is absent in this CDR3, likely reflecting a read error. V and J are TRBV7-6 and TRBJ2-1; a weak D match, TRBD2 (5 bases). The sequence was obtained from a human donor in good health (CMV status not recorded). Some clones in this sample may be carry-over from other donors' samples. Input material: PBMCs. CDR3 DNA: TGTGCCAGCAGCGCCGACGGCATGGAGGAGGAGCAGTTCTTA. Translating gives CASSADGMEEEQFL.